Listed here are 26 T cell receptor beta chains from one sample, sequenced in a study of T-cell memory formation after mild COVID-19. TCRdb analysed the 5' RACE reads with MiXCR anew, one entry per CDR3 protein. The table shows about 560,000 distinct CDR3 sequences, with 17% occurring only once. The sequenced sample consisted of PBMCs or a T cell subset sorted from them (not recorded which). These receptor sequences come from an adult woman who had mild COVID-19 (a few samples of this study predate the infection). Cell type and time point are not known.

The sample holds a few counts of this clonotype. This rearrangement joins TRBV27 to TRBJ1-6; D is possibly TRBD1 (5 bases). Germline CDR1 is MNHEY and CDR2 is SMNVEV (reference sequence). The CDR3 has 16 residues. V was clipped by 5 bases and J by 5 bases, with 16 bases between them. For the CDR3, the DNA is TGTGCCAGCAGTCTCCGGGACTATACCCATAATTCACCCCTCCACTTT. Translating gives CASSLRDYTHNSPLHF.

This clonotype was observed a few times. The chain carries TRBV6-5 and TRBJ2-6; D remains unclear. There are 17 residues in the CDR3. Trimming took off 5 bases at V and 0 bases at J, with 14 bases between the two ends. Germline V CDR1 and CDR2: MNHEY, SVGAGI. The CDR3 reads CASSKTDGYSGANVLTF. CDR3 bases: TGTGCCAGCAGTAAAACGGACGGATACTCTGGGGCCAACGTCCTGACTTTC.

The CDR3 nucleotides are TGCAGCGCTAGGACAGACCTCTCCTACGAGCAGTACTTC. This codes for CSARTDLSYEQYF. This chain connects TRBV29-1 to TRBJ2-7; D is possibly TRBD1 (6 bases). Trimming left V 7 bases short and J 0 bases short, with 13 bases between. The germline gives CDR1 SQVTM, CDR2 ANQGSEA. The CDR3 sequence is 13 residues long.

J is TRBJ2-5 and V is TRBV3-1; 8 bases align to TRBD2. This CDR3 contains 17 residues. Unmatched junction bases numbered 14, after V lost 3 bases and J lost 5 bases. The germline V gene has CDR1 LGHDT and CDR2 YNNKEL (reference sequence). As DNA, the CDR3 is TGTGCCAGCAGCCAGACACTAGCGGTCCTCGGCCGGGAGACCCAGTACTTC. Translating it yields CASSQTLAVLGRETQYF.

This clonotype has more than one count but fewer than ten. The V and J genes are TRBV20-1 and TRBJ2-1, with 12 bases fitting TRBD2. The V and J ends lost 3 bases and 7 bases, in that order; junction bases with no gene match: 7. Germline assignment: CDR1 DFQATT and CDR2 SNEGSKA (reference sequence). The CDR3 runs 15 residues. CDR3 region: CSASMLAGGQNEQFF. In DNA form, the CDR3 reads TGCAGTGCTAGCATGCTAGCGGGAGGGCAAAATGAGCAGTTCTTC.

This clonotype was recorded many times. The rearrangement uses TRBV12-3 or TRBV12-4 and TRBJ1-3; D may be TRBD1 (5 bases). V was shortened by 7 bases and J by 4 bases, with 8 bases between the two germline ends. CDR3 length equals 12 residues. The CDR3 nucleotides are TGTGCCAGCACAGGGCCGGGAAACACCATATATTTT. It specifies CASTGPGNTIYF.

This clonotype was recorded many times. V usage is TRBV13 and J usage is TRBJ1-3, with D possibly being TRBD1 (6 bases). The ends were cut back, 2 bases at V and 0 bases at J, with 8 bases in the middle. Germline loops: CDR1 PRHDT, CDR2 FYEKMQ (reference sequence). CDR3 size: 15 residues. The CDR3 DNA sequence: TGTGCCAGCAGCTTAAGGACAGCCTCTGGAAACACCATATATTTT. The encoded protein is CASSLRTASGNTIYF. The full variable domain, its missing parts supplied by reference TRBV13 and TRBJ1-3, is AAGVIQSPRHLIKEKRETATLKCYPIPRHDTVYWYQQGPGQDPQFLISFYEKMQSDKGSIPDRFSAQQFSDYHSELNMSSLELGDSALYFCASSLRTASGNTIYFGEGSWLTVV.

This clonotype was detected a few times. This CDR3 is CASSFRAATGELFF. DNA for the CDR3: TGTGCCAGCAGCTTCCGGGCCGCCACCGGGGAGCTGTTTTTT. The gene calls are TRBV7-3 and TRBJ2-2; D ambiguous. In germline, CDR1 is SGHTA, CDR2 FQGTGA. This CDR3 region has 14 residues. Trimming cost V 3 bases and J 4 bases, with 9 bases left between them.

This clonotype was detected only a few times. The chain combines TRBV6-2 or TRBV6-3 with TRBJ2-1; no definite D call. The CDR3 sequence is 16 residues long. Trimming removed 7 bases from V and 0 bases from J, with 16 bases in between. The germline gives CDR1 MNHEY, CDR2 SVGEGT. The CDR3 sequence: CASTDLSGSSYNEQFF. As DNA, the CDR3 is TGTGCCAGCACCGATCTATCAGGTAGCTCCTACAATGAGCAGTTCTTC.

This clonotype was seen more than once but under ten times. This chain joins TRBV20-1 and TRBJ2-7; no clear D. V was shortened by 7 bases and J by 2 bases, with 18 bases between the two germline ends. The CDR3 extends over 14 amino acids. Germline assignment: CDR1 DFQATT and CDR2 SNEGSKA (reference sequence). CDR3 nucleotides: TGCAGTGTTTCGGGTGCATTGAATACCTACGAGCAGTACTTC. Translation gives CSVSGALNTYEQYF.

The chain has TRBV6-5 and TRBJ2-5, with 10 bases lining up with TRBD1. The germline CDR1 and CDR2 sequences are MNHEY and SVGAGI. The CDR3 is 14 amino acids. Germline trimming cut 3 bases from V and 5 bases from J; bases unmatched to any gene: 3. DNA for the CDR3: TGTGCCAGCAGTTATCGGGGACAGGGGGAGACCCAGTACTTC. As protein: CASSYRGQGETQYF.

The CDR3 bases are TGTGCCAGCAGTTACGGGGGGCGGGATACGCAGTATTTT. This translates into CASSYGGRDTQYF. The gene calls are TRBV25-1 and TRBJ2-3, with D possibly TRBD2 on 7 matching bases. Germline-derived CDR1 and CDR2 are MGHDK and SYGVNS. Trimming cost V 5 bases and J 6 bases, with 12 bases left between them. The CDR3 contains 13 residues.

This clonotype was recorded a few times. The chain combines TRBV4-1 with TRBJ1-1; no definite D call. From germline, CDR1 is MGHRA and CDR2 YSYEKL. This CDR3 contains 14 residues. The V end lost 1 base, the J end lost 8 bases, and 14 bases lay between the germline ends. The CDR3 protein is CASSQVGRWQEAFF. The CDR3 coding sequence is TGCGCCAGCAGCCAAGTAGGTAGATGGCAGGAAGCTTTCTTT.

This clonotype was observed once. The V and J genes are TRBV5-1 and TRBJ1-2; D unclear. Trimming removed 7 bases at V and 4 bases at J, with 20 bases between. Looked up from germline, CDR1 is SGHRS and CDR2 is YFSETQ. The CDR3 contains 15 residues. The DNA for the CDR3 is TGCGCCAGCGCCCGTGGCACCCTCTCCCGCTATGGCTACACCTTC. Its translation is CASARGTLSRYGYTF.

The J gene is TRBJ2-1, the V gene TRBV29-1; D ambiguous. V was clipped by 3 bases and J by 8 bases, with 2 bases between them. The germline V gene encodes CDR1 SQVTM and CDR2 ANQGSEA. This CDR3 has 9 amino acids. CDR3 amino acids: CSVDDEQFF. In DNA, the CDR3 is TGCAGCGTTGACGATGAGCAGTTCTTC.

This clonotype has only a few counts. The rearrangement joins TRBV3-1 to TRBJ2-4; no firm D call. The ends were cut back, 0 bases at V and 0 bases at J, with 12 bases in the middle. The CDR3 contains 17 residues. Germline lookup yields CDR1 LGHDT and CDR2 YNNKEL (reference sequence). CDR3 bases: TGTGCCAGCAGCCAAGATTCGCTGACGGTAGCCAAAAACATTCAGTACTTC. It encodes CASSQDSLTVAKNIQYF. The full variable domain, completed using reference TRBV3-1 and TRBJ2-4, is DTAVSQTPKYLVTQMGNDKSIKCEQNLGHDTMYWYKQDSKKFLKIMFSYNNKELIINETVPNRFSPKSPDKAHLNLHINSLELGDSAVYFCASSQDSLTVAKNIQYFGAGTRLSVL.

This clonotype was picked up many times. CDR3 amino acids: CASSPGTGLYNEQFF. The CDR3 region has the DNA TGTGCCAGCAGCCCCGGGACAGGGCTATACAATGAGCAGTTCTTC. The chain is built from TRBV2 and TRBJ2-1; 9 bases are a match to TRBD1. The CDR3 totals 15 residues. Germline lookup yields CDR1 SNHLY and CDR2 FYNNEI. V was pared by 6 bases and J by 4 bases, with 7 bases of the junction left unmatched.

This clonotype was observed a few times. The rearrangement links TRBV20-1 to TRBJ2-1; 11 bases match TRBD2. The germline CDR1 and CDR2 sequences are DFQATT and SNEGSKA (reference sequence). The length of the CDR3 is 15 residues. V was pared by 5 bases and J by 7 bases, with 10 bases of the junction left unmatched. The CDR3 loop reads CSAYTSGSAGNEQFF. The DNA of the CDR3 is TGCAGTGCTTATACTAGCGGGAGTGCAGGAAATGAGCAGTTCTTC.

This clonotype was counted between two and nine times. This chain uses TRBV15 with TRBJ1-2; D is possibly TRBD1 (6 bases). This CDR3 has 16 amino acids. V gave up 0 bases and J gave up 1 base, with 12 bases separating them. CDR1 is LNHNV, CDR2 YYDKDF, per germline (reference sequence). CDR3 nucleotides: TGTGCCACCAGCAGAGAGGTCGGCAGGGGTAACTATGGCTACACCTTC. Translating gives CATSREVGRGNYGYTF.

This clonotype has more than one count but fewer than ten. One end of the junction varies from germline; a read error may be responsible. The V gene is TRBV25-1, the J gene TRBJ2-7, with D possibly called TRBD1 or TRBD2 (5 bases each). This CDR3 contains 16 residues. Germline V CDR1 and CDR2: MGHDK, SYGVNS. CDR3 nucleotide sequence: TGTGCCAGCAGTGAATCGAAAGGGGACCTCACCTATGAGCAGTACTTC. As protein: CASSESKGDLTYEQYF.

This chain links TRBV7-8 with TRBJ2-2, with D possibly matching TRBD1 (5 bases). Germline V CDR1 and CDR2: SGHVS, FQNEAQ. Between the trimmed V and J ends, which lost 3 bases and 2 bases, there was a span of 10 bases. The CDR3 totals 15 residues. CDR3 coding DNA: TGTGCCAGCAGCTTTGGCAGGGCTAACACCGGGGAGCTGTTTTTT. It specifies CASSFGRANTGELFF.

The chain recombines TRBV5-8 with TRBJ1-4; D is unclear. This CDR3 has 8 amino acids. Trimming left V 5 bases short and J 12 bases short, with 2 bases between. Germline CDR1 SGHTS, CDR2 YDEGEE. The CDR3 DNA reads as TGTGCCAGCAGGCAACTGTTTTTT. As protein: CASRQLFF.

This clonotype was recorded at least ten times. The J gene is TRBJ2-5, the V gene TRBV9; 9 bases agree with TRBD1. V lost 4 bases and J lost 2; bases outside the gene matches: 3. CDR3 length: 14 amino acids. Germline CDR1 is SGDLS and CDR2 is YYNGEE. DNA for the CDR3: TGTGCCAGCAGCCCTGGGACAGGGCAAGAGACCCAGTACTTC. Its protein is CASSPGTGQETQYF.

The CDR3 sequence: CAWRGGSGANVLTF. DNA of the CDR3: TGTGCCTGGAGAGGAGGGTCTGGGGCCAACGTCCTGACTTTC. The chain uses TRBV30 and TRBJ2-6, with a tentative D call TRBD2 (6 bases). V dropped 3 bases and J dropped 1 base, with 7 bases sitting between them. CDR1 and CDR2 from the germline V gene are GTSNPN and SVGIG (reference sequence). The CDR3 length is 14 residues.

This clonotype appeared a few times. The chain couples TRBV5-6 to TRBJ2-2; D remains unclear. Per germline, CDR1 SGHDT and CDR2 YYEEEE. This CDR3 spans 13 amino acids. Trimming removed 3 bases from V and 4 bases from J, with 7 bases in between. The CDR3 loop reads CASSYILTGELFF. DNA for the CDR3: TGTGCCAGCAGCTACATCCTCACCGGGGAGCTGTTTTTT.

The rearrangement joins TRBV5-5 to TRBJ1-2, with D unclear. The CDR3 runs 11 residues. From germline, CDR1 is SGHKS and CDR2 YYEKEE (reference sequence). Trimming took 7 bases from V and 5 from J, leaving 9 bases between them. The DNA of the CDR3 is TGTGCCAGCCCAGCCCCTTATGGCTACACCTTC. The encoded protein is CASPAPYGYTF. The complete variable domain, with remaining parts taken from reference TRBV5-5 and TRBJ1-2, reads DAGVTQSPTHLIKTRGQQVTLRCSPISGHKSVSWYQQVLGQGPQFIFQYYEKEERGRGNFPDRFSARQFPNYSSELNVNALLLGDSALYLCASPAPYGYTFGSGTRLTVV.